One sample yielded the 15 T cell receptor beta chains listed below, sequenced in a study of Tregs in tolerant kidney transplant recipients. Profiling relied on immunoSEQ multiplex PCR, and the TCRdb table lists in-frame clones only, not all of them. The repertoire includes roughly 45,000 clones, under 95% of them detected once, and about 0.7% sits in the top ten. The sample taken for sequencing was Tregs from blood. These receptors were collected from a human donor in good health.

This clone was recorded a few times. The chain joins TRBV30 to TRBJ1-6; a possible D gene is TRBD1 (5 bases). CDR1 is GTSNPN, CDR2 SVGIG, per germline (reference sequence). V lost 4 bases to trimming and J lost 10 bases, with 14 bases between them. CDR3 size: 13 residues. CDR3 sequence reads: CAWTTGLRSPLHF. In DNA form, the CDR3 reads TGTGCCTGGACAACGGGGCTAAGATCACCCCTCCACTTT.

The CDR3 coding sequence is TGTGCCAGCGCAAAAGCCGGGACTAGCGGGAATGAGCAGTTCTTC. Amino acid sequence: CASAKAGTSGNEQFF. This chain links TRBV2 with TRBJ2-1; 12 bases agree with TRBD2. The CDR3 runs to 15 residues. Germline lookup yields CDR1 SNHLY and CDR2 FYNNEI. V shed 8 bases and J 7 bases; nucleotides not matched to a gene: 9.

V usage is TRBV27 and J usage is TRBJ2-7, with D perhaps matching TRBD2 (5 bases). Germline V gives CDR1 MNHEY, CDR2 SMNVEV (reference sequence). V lost 5 bases and J 3 bases, leaving 26 bases between the germline ends. The CDR3 is made up of 18 amino acids. The CDR3 region has the DNA TGTGCCAGCAGTCCTTCGAGGACTGCACTTATCCCTCTCTACGAGCAGTACTTC. Translated: CASSPSRTALIPLYEQYF.

The V and J genes are TRBV30 and TRBJ1-2; D gene unclear. This CDR3 comprises 14 residues. V was trimmed by 0 bases and J by 4 bases, leaving 12 bases between them. Germline CDR1 reads GTSNPN; CDR2 reads SVGIG (reference sequence). DNA for the CDR3: TGTGCCTGGAGTGTAGGTCAGCCATTCTATGGCTACACCTTC. It codes for CAWSVGQPFYGYTF.

This clone is a singleton in its sample. This chain uses TRBV6-5 with TRBJ2-1; 9 nucleotides agree with TRBD2. The germline gives CDR1 MNHEY, CDR2 SVGAGI. This CDR3 spans 15 amino acids. V shed 7 bases and J 2 bases; nucleotides not matched to a gene: 6. CDR3 sequence reads: CASTPGLAAYNEQFF. In nucleotides, the CDR3 is TGTGCCAGCACCCCGGGACTAGCTGCCTACAATGAGCAGTTCTTC.

This chain links TRBV19 with TRBJ1-1; a possible D gene is TRBD1 (5 bases). The CDR3 is 13 residues long. V was clipped by 6 bases and J by 1 base, with 9 bases between them. The germline V gene encodes CDR1 LNHDA and CDR2 SQIVND (reference sequence). As DNA, the CDR3 is TGTGCCAGTAGCCCGAGGGGGAACACTGAAGCTTTCTTT. Its protein product is CASSPRGNTEAFF.

DNA of the CDR3: TGTGCCAGCAGCCAAGATTCGGCTAGCGCCTACACCGGGGAGCTGTTTTTT. As protein: CASSQDSASAYTGELFF. The V call is TRBV14, the J call TRBJ2-2, with D possibly matching TRBD2 (6 bases). Trimming pared 0 bases from V and 3 bases from J, leaving 14 bases between. The germline gives CDR1 SGHDN, CDR2 FVKESK. The CDR3 spans 17 residues.

V is TRBV11-2 and J is TRBJ1-1; D uncertain. Per germline, CDR1 SGHAT and CDR2 FQNNGV. V lost 1 base and J lost 4, with 7 bases in between. The CDR3 totals 13 residues. Here the CDR3 DNA reads TGTGCCAGCAGCTTAGCCATCATCACTGAAGCTTTCTTT. Translated, it gives CASSLAIITEAFF.

The count of this clone is one. This rearrangement joins TRBV29-1 to TRBJ1-1; D may be TRBD1 (5 bases). Germline CDR1 reads SQVTM; CDR2 reads ANQGSEA. The CDR3 contains 14 residues. Trimming removed 4 bases from V and 4 bases from J, with 16 bases in between. CDR3 DNA sequence: TGCAGCGTTGCTTCCTGGGGCGGGGGCACTGAAGCTTTCTTT. It encodes CSVASWGGGTEAFF. Looking up the rest from reference TRBV29-1 and TRBJ1-1 gives the full variable domain: SAVISQKPSRDICQRGTSLTIQCQVDSQVTMMFWYRQQPGQSLTLIATANQGSEATYESGFVIDKFPISRPNLTFSTLTVSNMSPEDSSIYLCSVASWGGGTEAFFGQGTRLTVV.

The rearrangement joins TRBV6-1 to TRBJ1-2, with 7 positions matching TRBD1. CDR3 size: 16 residues. After removal of 4 bases from V and 4 bases from J, the junction contained 12 bases not matched to a gene. The germline gives CDR1 MNHNS, CDR2 SASEGT. The CDR3 spells CASSAHRDRYTYGYTF. CDR3 coding DNA: TGTGCCAGCAGTGCGCACCGGGACAGATATACCTATGGCTACACCTTC.

This clone was found once. This sequence joins TRBV5-1 and TRBJ1-2; tentative D call: TRBD1 (6 bases). The CDR3 length is 13 residues. From germline, CDR1 is SGHRS and CDR2 YFSETQ. Trimming removed 3 bases at V and 8 bases at J, with 14 bases between. The DNA for the CDR3 is TGCGCCAGCAGCTACTCAGGGGAAGAGGGCTACACCTTC. It translates to CASSYSGEEGYTF.

The rearrangement links TRBV5-4 to TRBJ2-3; no reliable D call. The CDR3 sequence is 13 residues long. Germline V gene sequence: CDR1 SGHNT, CDR2 YYREEE (reference sequence). The V end was cut by 4 bases, the J end by 4 bases, with 10 bases between. Here the CDR3 DNA reads TGTGCCAGCAGCCCCGCCCGCCCAGATACGCAGTATTTT. Encoded protein: CASSPARPDTQYF.

This chain connects TRBV2 to TRBJ2-3; D possibly corresponds to TRBD2 (5 bases). Germline V gene sequence: CDR1 SNHLY, CDR2 FYNNEI. V was pared by 10 bases and J by 4 bases, with 18 bases between. This CDR3 is built from 14 residues. The CDR3 DNA reads TGTGCCAACCTACCGGGGATGAGGTCAGATACGCAGTATTTT. The encoded protein is CANLPGMRSDTQYF.

The chain has TRBV4-1 and TRBJ2-3; D may match TRBD1 or TRBD2 (5 bases each). Trimming cost V 6 bases and J 1 base, with 17 bases left between them. This CDR3 has 16 residues. Germline values: CDR1 MGHRA, CDR2 YSYEKL. CDR3 amino acids: CASRSLPGLGTDTQYF. CDR3 sequence (DNA): TGCGCCAGCAGATCCCTGCCGGGGCTTGGCACAGATACGCAGTATTTT.

This clone was seen once. This chain links TRBV7-2 with TRBJ2-5; a possible D gene is TRBD2 (5 bases). The CDR3 sequence is 14 residues long. Germline V CDR1 and CDR2: SGHTA, FQGNSA. V lost 2 bases, J lost 4 bases, and 11 bases lay in between. The CDR3: CASSLRARGETQYF. The CDR3 bases are TGTGCCAGCAGCTTAAGAGCACGGGGAGAGACCCAGTACTTC.